A single sample is the source of the 20 T cell receptor beta chains below, sequenced in a study of blood T cell repertoires in COVID-19. Data came from immunoSEQ multiplex PCR; TCRdb stores just in-frame clones and leaves some out. Of around 280,000 clones in the sample, around 88% were seen once. Source material: PBMCs or T cells enriched from blood (not recorded which). These receptors were taken from a woman between 35 and 50 years old who had recovered from COVID-19.

V gene TRBV2 combines with J gene TRBJ2-3, with TRBD2 identical over 10 bases. The CDR3 loop spans 14 amino acids. Germline trimming cut 6 bases from V and 4 bases from J; bases unmatched to any gene: 4. CDR1 is SNHLY and CDR2 is FYNNEI in the germline V gene. CDR3 region: CASSRTSGSDTQYF. CDR3 coding DNA: TGTGCCAGCAGCCGGACTAGCGGTTCAGATACGCAGTATTTT. Variable domain in full (rest from reference TRBV2 and TRBJ2-3): EPEVTQTPSHQVTQMGQEVILRCVPISNHLYFYWYRQILGQKVEFLVSFYNNEISEKSEIFDDQFSVERPDGSNFTLKIRSTKLEDSAMYFCASSRTSGSDTQYFGPGTRLTVL.

This chain links TRBV28 with TRBJ1-5; tentative D call: TRBD1 (5 bases). Trimming pared 5 bases from V and 4 bases from J, leaving 15 bases between. Germline-derived CDR1 and CDR2 are MDHEN and SYDVKM. This CDR3 is built from 15 residues. CDR3 sequence (DNA): TGTGCCAGCAGTCTTGACAGCAGACGGAATCAGCCCCAGCATTTT. This gives the protein CASSLDSRRNQPQHF.

V and J are TRBV7-3 and TRBJ2-3; D perhaps matches TRBD2 (6 bases). Per the germline V gene, CDR1 is SGHTA and CDR2 is FQGTGA. Trimming left V 2 bases short and J 4 bases short, with 7 bases between. The CDR3 runs to 13 residues. The CDR3 coding sequence is TGTGCCAGCAGCTTACGGGGGTCAGATACGCAGTATTTT. It yields the protein CASSLRGSDTQYF. Full variable domain (remainder filled in from reference TRBV7-3 and TRBJ2-3): GAGVSQTPSNKVTEKGKYVELRCDPISGHTALYWYRQSLGQGPEFLIYFQGTGAADDSGLPNDRFFAVRPEGSVSTLKIQRTERGDSAVYLCASSLRGSDTQYFGPGTRLTVL.

V gene TRBV27 combines with J gene TRBJ2-3; no firm D call. Germline-derived CDR1 and CDR2 are MNHEY and SMNVEV (reference sequence). V was shortened by 10 bases and J by 4 bases, with 15 bases between the two germline ends. This CDR3 comprises 13 residues. The CDR3 protein is CATTPDLADTQYF. The CDR3 nucleotides read TGTGCCACCACGCCAGACTTGGCAGATACGCAGTATTTT.

This clone is a singleton in its sample. This same CDR3 is encoded by further DNA sequences in the sample. The chain combines TRBV11-3 with TRBJ2-1, with TRBD2 matching over 12 bases. CDR3 length: 17 residues. The V and J ends lost 4 bases and 0 bases, in that order; junction bases with no gene match: 4. CDR1 SGHNT and CDR2 YENEEA come from the germline V gene. The CDR3 here is CASSSGLAGSSYNEQFF. In nucleotides, the CDR3 is TGTGCCAGCAGCTCCGGACTAGCGGGAAGCTCCTACAATGAGCAGTTCTTC. Full variable domain (outside the CDR3, taken from reference TRBV11-3 and TRBJ2-1): EAGVVQSPRYKIIEKKQPVAFWCNPISGHNTLYWYLQNLGQGPELLIRYENEEAVDDSQLPKDRFSAERLKGVDSTLKIQPAELGDSAVYLCASSSGLAGSSYNEQFFGPGTRLTVL.

The rearrangement uses TRBV28 and TRBJ1-1; D ambiguous. There are 13 residues in the CDR3. CDR1 and CDR2 (germline): MDHEN, SYDVKM. V was pared by 3 bases and J by 1 base, with 6 bases between. CDR3 bases: TGTGCCAGCAGTTTGAACGGGAACACTGAAGCTTTCTTT. Its translation is CASSLNGNTEAFF.

V is TRBV29-1 and J is TRBJ1-4; D may be TRBD1 (5 bases). The ends were cut back, 6 bases at V and 8 bases at J, with 16 bases in the middle. The CDR3 contains 13 residues. The germline V gene has CDR1 SQVTM and CDR2 ANQGSEA. The CDR3 is CSVSRGGGEKLFF. In nucleotides, the CDR3 is TGCAGCGTCAGCCGGGGTGGGGGGGAAAAACTGTTTTTT. The variable domain in full, completed from reference TRBV29-1 and TRBJ1-4, reads SAVISQKPSRDICQRGTSLTIQCQVDSQVTMMFWYRQQPGQSLTLIATANQGSEATYESGFVIDKFPISRPNLTFSTLTVSNMSPEDSSIYLCSVSRGGGEKLFFGSGTQLSVL.

For the CDR3, the DNA is TGTGCCAGCAGCGTGACAGGGGCGGGATCGCATTCACCCCTCCACTTT. This codes for CASSVTGAGSHSPLHF. The V call is TRBV25-1, the J call TRBJ1-6, with 8 bases fitting TRBD1. Trimming removed 6 bases from V and 8 bases from J; junction bases left unmatched: 12. CDR1 and CDR2 from the germline V gene are MGHDK and SYGVNS. CDR3 length: 16 amino acids.

The chain joins TRBV23-1 to TRBJ2-3; 9 nucleotides align to TRBD2. TRBV23-1 is annotated as an ORF whose role is uncertain. J gave up 1 base and V 2 bases, and 13 bases lay outside the gene matches. CDR3 length: 19 residues. The CDR3 protein is CASSQGIAGVGGGTDTQYF. The CDR3 DNA is TGCGCCAGCAGTCAAGGAATAGCGGGAGTCGGGGGGGGCACAGATACGCAGTATTTT.

The chain carries TRBV7-8 and TRBJ1-5, with TRBD1 matching over 7 bases. Trimming removed 2 bases from V and 5 bases from J; junction bases left unmatched: 0. This CDR3 is 13 amino acids long. Germline V gives CDR1 SGHVS, CDR2 FQNEAQ. CDR3 sequence: CASSLQGDQPQHF. CDR3 in DNA: TGTGCCAGCAGCTTACAGGGGGATCAGCCCCAGCATTTT.

The chain carries TRBV5-1 and TRBJ1-3; D possibly corresponds to TRBD1 (5 bases). Germline V CDR1 and CDR2: SGHRS, YFSETQ. V lost 0 bases and J lost 0, with 7 bases in between. The length of the CDR3 is 15 residues. CDR3 loop: CASSLAGYSGNTIYF. CDR3 nucleotide sequence: TGCGCCAGCAGCTTGGCAGGGTACTCTGGAAACACCATATATTTT. The full variable domain, rest sourced from reference TRBV5-1 and TRBJ1-3, is KAGVTQTPRYLIKTRGQQVTLSCSPISGHRSVSWYQQTPGQGLQFLFEYFSETQRNKGNFPGRFSGRQFSNSRSEMNVSTLELGDSALYLCASSLAGYSGNTIYFGEGSWLTVV.

The chain recombines TRBV24-1 with TRBJ2-1, with 7 bases lining up with TRBD2. V was clipped by 0 bases and J by 6 bases; unmatched bases: 13. This CDR3 is 18 amino acids long. Germline V gene lookup returns CDR1 KGHDR and CDR2 SFDVKD. In DNA form, the CDR3 reads TGTGCCACCAGTGATTTGCCCCCTCGGGCGGGCGGGGGCAATGAGCAGTTCTTC. Translating it yields CATSDLPPRAGGGNEQFF.

The chain carries TRBV7-3 and TRBJ2-1; TRBD2 matches at 8 bases. Germline assignment: CDR1 SGHTA and CDR2 FQGTGA. This CDR3 spans 14 amino acids. J gave up 8 bases and V 5 bases, and 8 bases lay outside the gene matches. The CDR3 DNA follows: TGTGCCAGCAGCGCCGGGAGGGGATTCGATGAGCAGTTCTTC. This sequence encodes CASSAGRGFDEQFF.

The chain couples TRBV15 to TRBJ1-2; maybe TRBD1 (5 bases). The V gene lost 5 bases and the J gene lost 6 bases, with 10 bases spanning the gap. CDR3 length equals 12 residues. CDR1 and CDR2 from the germline V gene are LNHNV and YYDKDF (reference sequence). CDR3 DNA: TGTGCCACCAGCTTAGGGGTCGATGGCTACACCTTC. Translated, it gives CATSLGVDGYTF.

The table lists this clone with a count of one. The rearrangement uses TRBV18 and TRBJ2-7; 10 bases align to TRBD1. Germline CDR1 KGHSH, CDR2 LQKENI. This CDR3 is built from 15 residues. Germline trimming cut 4 bases from V and 4 bases from J; bases unmatched to any gene: 7. The CDR3 bases are TGTGCCAGCTCACTCCCCGGGACAGGGGCTTACGAGCAGTACTTC. Its protein product is CASSLPGTGAYEQYF. Combining the CDR3 with reference TRBV18 and TRBJ2-7 gives the whole variable domain NAGVMQNPRHLVRRRGQEARLRCSPMKGHSHVYWYRQLPEEGLKFMVYLQKENIIDESGMPKERFSAEFPKEGPSILRIQQVVRGDSAAYFCASSLPGTGAYEQYFGPGTRLTVT.

The chain recombines TRBV28 with TRBJ1-5; unclear D gene. The CDR3 has 12 amino acids. Germline values: CDR1 MDHEN, CDR2 SYDVKM. The V gene lost 6 bases and the J gene lost 5 bases, with 8 bases spanning the gap. The CDR3 region has the DNA TGTGCCAGCAGGGAGGGTTATCAGCCCCAGCATTTT. Protein product: CASREGYQPQHF.

The J gene is TRBJ2-7, the V gene TRBV12-5; no firm D call. V was pared by 9 bases and J by 6 bases, with 9 bases between. Germline assignment: CDR1 LGHNT and CDR2 FRNRAP. CDR3 size: 10 residues. CDR3 nucleotides: TGTGCTAGATGTTCTCCCGAGCAGTACTTC. It is translated as CARCSPEQYF.

This chain connects TRBV9 to TRBJ2-5, with 8 bases identical to TRBD2. The V gene's germline CDR1 is SGDLS and CDR2 YYNGEE. The trim removed 0 bases at V and 1 base at J, leaving 14 bases unmatched. The CDR3 covers 19 residues. CDR3 loop: CASSVGGGRFPFGQETQYF. The CDR3 DNA reads TGTGCCAGCAGCGTAGGAGGCGGGAGGTTCCCTTTTGGCCAAGAGACCCAGTACTTC.

This clone was counted a single time. The J gene is TRBJ2-7, the V gene TRBV10-2; D may be TRBD2 (6 bases). This CDR3 is 13 amino acids long. The V end lost 0 bases, the J end lost 9 bases, and 12 bases lay between the germline ends. Germline V gene lookup returns CDR1 WSHSY and CDR2 SAAADI. CDR3 in amino acids: CASSESGGVSQYF. CDR3 coding DNA: TGCGCCAGCAGTGAGTCTGGCGGGGTCTCGCAGTACTTC.

This chain connects TRBV3-1 (or the pseudogene TRBV3-2) to TRBJ2-2, with unresolved D. The CDR3 contains 13 residues. Per germline, CDR1 LGHDT and CDR2 YNNKEL (reference sequence). V shed 3 bases and J shed 7 bases, with 9 bases lying between them. CDR3 residues: CASSQAEDGELFF. As DNA, the CDR3 is TGTGCCAGCAGCCAGGCTGAGGACGGGGAGCTGTTTTTT.